The 9 T cell receptor beta chains below all came from one sample that was sequenced in a study of tumor-infiltrating lymphocytes in primary liver carcinoma. It was unsorted whole blood that yielded blood RNA, and germline DNA was also extracted. The input was 450 to 500 ng total RNA; TCR beta cDNA was made from it with a constant-region primer. It was through three nested multiplex PCR rounds of slightly modified ARM-PCR that TCR beta libraries arose. Both of the initial two PCR rounds ran for nine to ten cycles and employed TRBV1-TRBV30 forward primers alongside a C-beta reverse primer. Via MiXCR, TCRdb re-called the multiplex PCR reads, giving one row per CDR3 protein. Here the sample spans hundreds of thousands of distinct CDR3 sequences, 58% being singletons. The sequencing input was peripheral blood. The receptors come from a woman between 25 and 40 years old with primary liver carcinoma and hepatitis B virus infection.

This clonotype was recorded a few times. The chain carries TRBV6-1 and TRBJ2-3; D is perhaps TRBD1 or TRBD2 (6 bases each). The CDR3 sequence is 14 residues long. Trimming pared 5 bases from V and 8 bases from J, leaving 17 bases between. Germline values: CDR1 MNHNS, CDR2 SASEGT. The CDR3 coding sequence is TGTGCCAGCAGTCCGGAGGGGGTCCGTCGTACGCAGTATTTT. Its translation: CASSPEGVRRTQYF.

This clonotype was found a few times. The chain has TRBV5-5 and TRBJ2-6; 7 bases line up with TRBD1. CDR1 is SGHKS, CDR2 YYEKEE, per germline (reference sequence). CDR3 length: 16 residues. J was trimmed by 0 bases and V by 3 bases; bases with no gene match: 3. As DNA, the CDR3 is TGTGCCAGCAGCTGGACAGGAACCTCTGGGGCCAACGTCCTGACTTTC. It codes for CASSWTGTSGANVLTF.

This clonotype was recorded many times. The gene calls are TRBV12-5 and TRBJ2-7; D uncertain. The germline gives CDR1 LGHNT, CDR2 FRNRAP. This CDR3 has 12 residues. V dropped 1 base and J dropped 5 bases, with 6 bases sitting between them. The CDR3 DNA is TGTGCTAGTGGTTTGGGTTGGAACGAGCAGTACTTC. Translated, it gives CASGLGWNEQYF.

This clonotype was counted many times. This chain connects TRBV28 to TRBJ1-4, with 7 bases identical to TRBD1. Germline CDR1 is MDHEN and CDR2 is SYDVKM. The CDR3 loop spans 17 amino acids. V was clipped by 5 bases and J by 4 bases; unmatched bases: 13. For the CDR3, the DNA is TGTGCCAGCAGTCCCCCCACAATCGGGACAGTTAATGAAAAACTGTTTTTT. It is translated as CASSPPTIGTVNEKLFF. The variable domain in full, with the rest retrieved from reference TRBV28 and TRBJ1-4, is DVKVTQSSRYLVKRTGEKVFLECVQDMDHENMFWYRQDPGLGLRLIYFSYDVKMKEKGDIPEGYSVSREKKERFSLILESASTNQTSMYLCASSPPTIGTVNEKLFFGSGTQLSVL.

The chain uses TRBV20-1 and TRBJ2-6; a weak D match, TRBD1 (5 bases). This CDR3 comprises 15 residues. Germline loops: CDR1 DFQATT, CDR2 SNEGSKA (reference sequence). V lost 3 bases and J 4 bases, leaving 13 bases between the germline ends. CDR3 nucleotides: TGCAGTGCTAGCAGGACATTGACCGGGGCCAACGTCCTGACTTTC. This encodes CSASRTLTGANVLTF.

Only one count was recorded for this clonotype. This chain joins TRBV29-1 and TRBJ2-1; perhaps D is TRBD1 or TRBD2 (6 bases each). The CDR3 loop spans 18 amino acids. In germline, CDR1 is SQVTM, CDR2 ANQGSEA. The V gene lost 8 bases and the J gene lost 1 base, with 27 bases spanning the gap. The CDR3 loop reads CSPRGDVVGPTSYNEQFF. The DNA of the CDR3 is TGCAGCCCTAGGGGGGACGTAGTGGGACCCACGTCCTACAATGAGCAGTTCTTC.

As for this clonotype: This may arise from a read error, as a much more abundant clone is one base away. DNA for the CDR3: TGCAGCGGCACGACAGGGGGTTCTGGAAACACCGTATATTTT. Encoded protein: CSGTTGGSGNTVYF. The chain employs TRBV29-1 and TRBJ1-3, with 9 positions matching TRBD1. Looked up from germline, CDR1 is SQVTM and CDR2 is ANQGSEA. This CDR3 contains 14 residues.

The rearrangement links TRBV12-3 or TRBV12-4 to TRBJ2-2; either TRBD1 or TRBD2 may supply D (5 bases each). This CDR3 has 16 amino acids. Trimming took off 8 bases at V and 7 bases at J, with 23 bases between the two ends. The CDR3: CASHPPGSGGIGELFF. CDR3 coding DNA: TGTGCCAGCCACCCTCCAGGGTCCGGAGGCATCGGGGAGCTGTTTTTT.

This clonotype was detected only once. A much larger clone differs by one base, so this may be a read error. The chain links TRBV28 to TRBJ1-2; D gene uncertain. CDR1 and CDR2 from the germline V gene are MDHEN and SYDVKM. Trimming stripped 1 base from V and 4 bases from J, with 7 bases between. The CDR3 is made up of 13 amino acids. CDR3 nucleotides: TGTGCCAGCAGTTTATACTTGCTCTATGGCTACACCTTC. It is translated as CASSLYLLYGYTF.